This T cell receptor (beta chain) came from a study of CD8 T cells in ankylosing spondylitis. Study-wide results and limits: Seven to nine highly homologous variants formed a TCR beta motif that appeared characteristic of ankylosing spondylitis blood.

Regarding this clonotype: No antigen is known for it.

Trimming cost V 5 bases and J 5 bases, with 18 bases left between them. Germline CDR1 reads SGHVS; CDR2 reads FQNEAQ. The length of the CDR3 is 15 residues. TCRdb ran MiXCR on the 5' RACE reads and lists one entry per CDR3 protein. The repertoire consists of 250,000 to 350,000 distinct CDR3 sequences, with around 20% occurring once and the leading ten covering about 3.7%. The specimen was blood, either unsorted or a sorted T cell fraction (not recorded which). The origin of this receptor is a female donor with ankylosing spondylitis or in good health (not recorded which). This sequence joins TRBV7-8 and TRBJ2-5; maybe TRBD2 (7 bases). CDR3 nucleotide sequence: TGTGCCAGCAGCCCTGGAGCAAGGGGGGGGGAGACCCAGTACTTC. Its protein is CASSPGARGGETQYF.